This is a list of T cell receptor beta chains from one sample in a study of T cell repertoires in cytomegalovirus infection. TCRdb reanalysed the reads using MiXCR and keeps one entry per CDR3 protein. The table lists about 830,000 distinct CDR3 sequences, around a third of them singletons. These receptors' antigens are unknown. The sequenced sample was cultured CD8+ T cells from PBMCs, obtained from culture after CMV antigen stimulation. These receptors all come from a human donor in good health (CMV status not recorded). Some clones in this sample may be carry-over from other donors' samples. Both conserved end residues are part of each CDR3. A D gene is named only where the DNA matches it firmly. Some rows have no size entry. The others give once, few or many, or a class for an expanded clone.

D gene	V gene	J gene	clone size	CDR3 protein	CDR3 DNA
TRBD1	TRBV28	TRBJ2-5	few	CASIQGVETQYF	TGTGCCAGCATACAGGGGGTGGAGACCCAGTACTTC
.	TRBV10-3	TRBJ2-5	.	CAISRTAQETQYF	TGTGCCATCAGCCGGACAGCTCAAGAGACCCAGTACTTC
TRBD1	TRBV27	TRBJ2-7	.	CASSQGAGTLFYEQYF	TGTGCCAGCAGTCAGGGGGCTGGGACATTATTCTACGAGCAGTACTTC
TRBD2	TRBV19	TRBJ2-5	few	CASRHIAGENQETQYF	TGTGCCAGTAGGCATATAGCGGGGGAGAACCAAGAGACCCAGTACTTC
TRBD2	TRBV13	TRBJ2-2	few	CASSLALAGFTGELFF	TGTGCCAGCAGCTTAGCACTAGCGGGGTTTACCGGGGAGCTGTTTTTT
.	TRBV27	TRBJ2-3	.	CASSFGGMETDTQYF	TGTGCCAGCAGTTTTGGTGGGATGGAGACAGATACGCAGTATTTT
.	TRBV7-6	TRBJ1-6	.	CASSAGWGNSPLHF	TGTGCCAGCAGCGCAGGTTGGGGTAATTCACCCCTCCACTTT
TRBD2	TRBV7-9	TRBJ2-1	.	CASSWGGPLNEQFF	TGTGCCAGCAGCTGGGGGGGTCCCCTCAATGAGCAGTTCTTC
TRBD2	TRBV6-2/TRBV6-3	TRBJ2-1	few	CASSLSMAGGLNEQFF	TGTGCCAGCAGTTTGTCCATGGCGGGGGGATTAAATGAGCAGTTCTTC
.	TRBV20-1	TRBJ2-7	.	CSVGEGDEQYF	TGCAGTGTGGGGGAGGGGGACGAGCAGTACTTC
.	TRBV25-1	TRBJ1-1	few	CASSEWQSDTEAFF	TGTGCCAGCAGTGAGTGGCAGAGCGACACTGAAGCTTTCTTT
.	TRBV15	TRBJ1-5	.	CATSRDRGFWPQHF	TGTGCCACCAGCAGAGATCGAGGTTTTTGGCCCCAGCATTTT
.	TRBV19	TRBJ2-1	.	CASHPRSSYNEQFF	TGTGCCAGTCACCCCCGGAGCTCCTACAATGAGCAGTTCTTC
.	TRBV19	TRBJ1-2	few	CASSILRSRTAAANYGYTF	TGTGCCAGTAGTATACTTCGATCCCGGACAGCAGCCGCTAACTATGGCTACACCTTC
TRBD1	TRBV19	TRBJ1-5	.	CASSIISTGRDLSNQPQHF	TGTGCCAGTAGTATAATTTCGACAGGGAGGGATCTTAGCAATCAGCCCCAGCATTTT
TRBD1	TRBV12-3/TRBV12-4	TRBJ1-4	few	CASKGQGPSNEKLFF	TGTGCCAGCAAGGGACAGGGTCCGTCTAATGAAAAACTGTTTTTT
.	TRBV9	TRBJ2-1	.	CASSVGGRGRDNEQFF	TGTGCCAGCAGCGTAGGCGGCAGGGGAAGGGACAATGAGCAGTTCTTC
TRBD2	TRBV25-1	TRBJ2-5	.	CASRKRGLQETQYF	TGTGCCAGCAGAAAGCGGGGGCTCCAAGAGACCCAGTACTTC
.	TRBV4-3	TRBJ2-1	once	CASSQVQVSYNEQFF	TGCGCCAGCAGCCAAGTACAGGTTAGCTACAATGAGCAGTTCTTC
.	TRBV6-5	TRBJ2-1	.	CASTDGLEQFF	TGTGCCAGCACCGACGGATTGGAGCAGTTCTTC
TRBD1	TRBV2	TRBJ1-2	.	CASPGQTLYGYTF	TGTGCCAGCCCGGGACAGACCCTCTATGGCTACACCTTC
TRBD1	TRBV20-1	TRBJ2-4	once	CSARDRESNIQYF	TGCAGTGCTAGGGACAGGGAGTCGAACATTCAGTACTTC
.	TRBV20-1	TRBJ1-2	once	CSMTGYEYGYTF	TGCAGTATGACAGGTTACGAGTATGGCTACACCTTC
TRBD1	TRBV5-6	TRBJ2-7	few	CASSSGTGGPYEQYF	TGTGCCAGCAGCTCTGGGACAGGGGGCCCCTACGAGCAGTACTTC
.	TRBV12-3/TRBV12-4	TRBJ2-3	.	CASSLGRLNTQYF	TGTGCCAGCAGTTTAGGCAGGTTAAATACGCAGTATTTT
TRBD2	TRBV24-1	TRBJ2-1	.	CATSETRGGIEQFF	TGTGCCACCAGTGAAACCCGCGGGGGGATTGAGCAGTTCTTC
.	TRBV5-1	TRBJ1-5	.	CASSLAMKAQHF	TGCGCCAGCAGCTTGGCAATGAAAGCCCAGCATTTT
TRBD2	TRBV7-6	TRBJ2-3	many	CASSNTLAGEADTQYF	TGTGCCAGCAGCAACACCCTAGCGGGGGAGGCAGATACGCAGTATTTT
.	TRBV12-3/TRBV12-4	TRBJ2-2	few	CANSFDLLRGNTGELFF	TGTGCCAACAGTTTTGACCTCTTGAGGGGGAACACCGGGGAGCTGTTTTTT
.	TRBV7-2	TRBJ1-6	many	CASAKGQESYNSPLHF	TGTGCCAGCGCAAAGGGGCAGGAATCCTATAATTCACCCCTCCACTTT
TRBD1	TRBV7-2	TRBJ1-6	many	CASSSDRVVSPLHF	TGTGCCAGCAGCTCGGACAGGGTGGTTTCACCCCTCCACTTT
.	TRBV11-3	TRBJ2-3	few	CASSLGDSYTDTQYF	TGTGCCAGCAGCTTAGGGGACTCTTACACAGATACGCAGTATTTT
.	TRBV6-2/TRBV6-3	TRBJ1-1	few	CASSSGAPKNTEAFF	TGTGCCAGCAGTTCCGGGGCTCCCAAGAACACTGAAGCTTTCTTT
TRBD1	TRBV2	TRBJ1-1	.	CASRLTGGAFF	TGTGCCAGCAGACTGACAGGGGGAGCTTTCTTT
.	TRBV2	TRBJ2-1	few	CASNFGRDTSYNEQFF	TGTGCCAGCAATTTTGGTAGGGACACCTCTTACAATGAGCAGTTCTTC
TRBD1	TRBV7-9	TRBJ2-3	.	CASSWTGGADTQYF	TGTGCCAGCAGCTGGACAGGGGGCGCAGATACGCAGTATTTT
TRBD2	TRBV7-9	TRBJ2-2	few	CASSIGGLAGYTGELFF	TGTGCCAGCAGCATAGGAGGGCTAGCGGGTTACACCGGGGAGCTGTTTTTT
.	TRBV29-1	TRBJ2-2	.	CSVEDRAVNLNTGELFF	TGCAGCGTTGAAGATCGGGCAGTAAATCTGAACACCGGGGAGCTGTTTTTT
TRBD2	TRBV3-1	TRBJ2-3	few	CASSQGRGGPSTDTQYF	TGTGCCAGCAGCCAAGGCCGGGGGGGGCCGAGCACAGATACGCAGTATTTT
.	TRBV27	TRBJ2-7	.	CASSLGLIRGSDEQYF	TGTGCCAGCAGTTTGGGGCTCATCAGGGGTAGCGACGAGCAGTACTTC
.	TRBV6-5	TRBJ2-6	many	CASSYRKIAVPSSGANVLTF	TGTGCCAGCAGTTACCGGAAAATAGCGGTGCCCAGCTCTGGGGCCAACGTCCTGACTTTC
.	TRBV5-6	TRBJ1-3	.	CASSRRLGQLSGNTIYF	TGTGCCAGCAGCCGGCGGCTAGGACAACTCTCTGGAAACACCATATATTTT
.	TRBV27	TRBJ1-1	few	CASSFREEAFF	TGTGCCAGCAGTTTCCGAGAGGAAGCTTTCTTT
.	TRBV7-2	TRBJ1-2	many	CASSLDSATHYGYTF	TGTGCCAGCAGCTTAGATTCAGCCACCCACTATGGCTACACCTTC
TRBD1	TRBV7-6	TRBJ2-2	few	CASSLGTGENTGELFF	TGTGCCAGCAGCTTGGGGACAGGGGAGAACACCGGGGAGCTGTTTTTT
TRBD2	TRBV6-1	TRBJ2-1	.	CASSPPGLAAFYNEQFF	TGTGCCAGCAGTCCCCCTGGACTAGCGGCCTTTTACAATGAGCAGTTCTTC
TRBD1	TRBV15	TRBJ1-6	few	CATSSEQGKVSPLHF	TGTGCCACCAGCAGTGAACAGGGGAAGGTTTCACCCCTCCACTTT
.	TRBV4-2	TRBJ1-1	.	CASSQGHRAFF	TGTGCCAGCAGCCAGGGACACCGTGCTTTCTTT
.	TRBV2	TRBJ2-5	.	CASSESGILRQETQYF	TGTGCCAGCAGTGAATCGGGCATTCTGAGGCAAGAGACCCAGTACTTC
.	TRBV6-1	TRBJ1-1	once	CASVQGGNTEAFF	TGTGCCAGCGTACAGGGTGGGAACACTGAAGCTTTCTTT
.	TRBV7-9	TRBJ2-1	.	CASSPVQGRSSYNEQFF	TGTGCCAGCAGCCCTGTCCAGGGGAGGAGCTCCTACAATGAGCAGTTCTTC
.	TRBV12-3/TRBV12-4	TRBJ1-1	many	CASSLSRGYRMNTEAFF	TGTGCCAGCAGTTTATCCAGGGGTTATCGGATGAACACTGAAGCTTTCTTT
.	TRBV4-1	TRBJ1-1	.	CASSQRPAEAFF	TGCGCCAGCAGCCAACGACCTGCTGAAGCTTTCTTT
.	TRBV6-1	TRBJ2-7	.	CASSGLEQYF	TGTGCCAGCAGTGGGCTCGAGCAGTACTTC
.	TRBV29-1	TRBJ2-1	.	CSVEDQSGYNNEQFF	TGCAGCGTTGAAGATCAGTCAGGGTATAACAATGAGCAGTTCTTC
.	TRBV15	TRBJ2-7	.	CATSRDRAATSYEQYF	TGTGCCACCAGCAGAGATCGAGCGGCAACCAGCTACGAGCAGTACTTC
TRBD1	TRBV27	TRBJ2-7	.	CASSLLGTGYEQYF	TGTGCCAGCAGTTTATTGGGGACAGGCTACGAGCAGTACTTC
TRBD1	TRBV7-6	TRBJ2-5	many	CASSAQRQGSETQYF	TGTGCCAGCAGCGCTCAAAGACAGGGATCGGAGACCCAGTACTTC
TRBD1	TRBV12-3/TRBV12-4	TRBJ2-5	.	CASSSGTGGSTQYF	TGTGCCAGCAGTTCCGGGACAGGCGGGTCGACCCAGTACTTC